A single sample gave rise to the 6 T cell receptor beta chains below, sequenced in a study of response to subunit inactivated influenza vaccine. TCRdb processed the RT-PCR reads anew with MiXCR; each CDR3 protein has one entry. The sample shows hundreds of thousands of distinct CDR3 sequences, around 15% of them seen only once. Material: PBMCs from blood, obtained 14 days before vaccination. Receptor source: a man aged 45-60 years who received an inactivated influenza vaccine.

The table lists this clonotype with a few counts. The genes are TRBV4-1 and TRBJ2-1, with a tentative D call TRBD2 (6 bases). Per germline, CDR1 MGHRA and CDR2 YSYEKL. This CDR3 has 17 residues. Trimming pared 3 bases from V and 3 bases from J, leaving 18 bases between. The CDR3 DNA follows: TGCGCCAGCAGCCAGCCAATCAGGAGGGGATTCTACAATGAGCAGTTCTTC. This translates into CASSQPIRRGFYNEQFF.

This clonotype was picked up a small number of times. The gene calls are TRBV9 and TRBJ2-1, with D unresolved. The germline CDR1 and CDR2 sequences are SGDLS and YYNGEE. V lost 0 bases and J 5 bases, leaving 6 bases between the germline ends. There are 13 residues in the CDR3. The CDR3 DNA is TGTGCCAGCAGCGTAGGGTCCCACAATGAGCAGTTCTTC. This codes for CASSVGSHNEQFF.

There are many counts of this clonotype. V and J are TRBV5-1 and TRBJ1-1; tentatively, D is TRBD1 (5 bases). Trimming stripped 7 bases from V and 7 bases from J, with 23 bases between. Germline V gene sequence: CDR1 SGHRS, CDR2 YFSETQ. CDR3 length: 15 amino acids. The CDR3 DNA sequence: TGCGCCAGCTCCCCCCGTGACAGCCATCAAAATGAAGCTTTCTTT. This gives the protein CASSPRDSHQNEAFF.

This clonotype was seen a handful of times. The gene calls are TRBV6-2 or TRBV6-3 and TRBJ2-7, with D tentatively TRBD2 (5 bases). Trimming removed 3 bases at V and 0 bases at J, with 12 bases between. Germline-derived CDR1 and CDR2 are MNHEY and SVGEGT. The length of the CDR3 is 15 residues. The DNA of the CDR3 is TGTGCCAGCAGTTATGGACTGCTTAGCTCCTACGAGCAGTACTTC. Translation: CASSYGLLSSYEQYF.

In its sample, this clonotype was seen a few times. This CDR3 is CASSLGVARLAKNIQYF. The DNA for the CDR3 is TGTGCCAGCAGCTTAGGGGTAGCGCGTTTAGCCAAAAACATTCAGTACTTC. This chain links TRBV7-8 with TRBJ2-4; D possibly corresponds to TRBD2 (5 bases). Germline CDR1 SGHVS, CDR2 FQNEAQ. The CDR3 spans 17 residues. The V end was cut by 1 base, the J end by 0 bases, with 13 bases between. The full variable domain, its missing parts supplied by reference TRBV7-8 and TRBJ2-4, is GAGVSQSPRYKVAKRGQDVALRCDPISGHVSLFWYQQALGQGPEFLTYFQNEAQLDKSGLPSDRFFAERPEGSVSTLKIQRTQQEDSAVYLCASSLGVARLAKNIQYFGAGTRLSVL.

This clonotype was seen only a few times. V usage is TRBV7-2 and J usage is TRBJ2-2; 9 positions match TRBD1. The CDR3 contains 16 residues. CDR1 is SGHTA and CDR2 is FQGNSA in the germline V gene. The V segment lost 0 bases and the J segment 5 bases; nucleotides outside the gene matches: 4. The CDR3 is CASSLAGTGRTGELFF. The CDR3 bases are TGTGCCAGCAGCTTAGCAGGGACAGGGCGTACCGGGGAGCTGTTTTTT.